This entry concerns a single TCR beta chain. Sequencing was performed with immunoSEQ multiplex PCR; in TCRdb, only in-frame clones are kept and a portion is missing. There are around 300,000 clones in the sample; roughly nine tenths occur only once, and 2% to 3% lies in the top ten. The data were obtained in a study of blood T cell repertoires in COVID-19. Study-wide context: The United States, Italy and Spain provided the acute and convalescent COVID-19 samples.

Enrollees, about 18 to 89 years old, lived in about two dozen US areas. Donors in Cohort 3 counted as recovered after two negative PCRs, clearance, or symptom resolution. The germline CDR1 and CDR2 sequences are SGHTA and FQGTGA. This CDR3 region has 13 residues. The ends were cut back, 3 bases at V and 0 bases at J, with 5 bases in the middle. The rearrangement uses TRBV7-3 and TRBJ2-5; possible D gene TRBD1, 5 bases. Sequenced input: PBMCs or T cells enriched from blood (not recorded which). This sequence originates from a woman between 18 and 29 years old who had recovered from COVID-19. This CDR3 is CASSLGHQETQYF. CDR3 in DNA: TGTGCCAGCAGCTTGGGGCACCAAGAGACCCAGTACTTC. The full variable domain, completed using reference TRBV7-3 and TRBJ2-5, is GAGVSQTPSNKVTEKGKYVELRCDPISGHTALYWYRQSLGQGPEFLIYFQGTGAADDSGLPNDRFFAVRPEGSVSTLKIQRTERGDSAVYLCASSLGHQETQYFGPGTRLLVL.